A selection of T cell receptor beta chains follows, all from one sample in a study of T-cell reconstitution after alpha-beta-depleted transplantation in children. TCRdb used MiXCR to reprocess the PCR reads, holding one entry per CDR3 protein. The sample shows thousands of distinct CDR3 sequences, roughly 16% of them seen only once. The sample consisted of PBMCs, mostly from graft donor cells, taken 180 days after TCRalphabeta/CD19-depleted stem cell transplant. The receptors derive from a patient aged 2 to 9 who had a stem cell transplant for inherited bone marrow failure, so the T cells may come from the graft donor. The CDR3 runs from the conserved cysteine through the conserved F or W. The D gene is left open where the match is weak. Not all rows give a size; the values are once, few, many and, for expanded clones, a class.

clone_size	v_call	d_call	j_call	cdr3_aa	cdr3_nt
many	TRBV30	-	TRBJ1-1	CAWSVEWSEAFF	TGTGCCTGGAGTGTTGAGTGGAGTGAAGCTTTCTTT
few	TRBV6-1	-	TRBJ1-1	CASSVLSGLGEAFF	TGTGCCAGCAGTGTATTGAGCGGGCTTGGTGAAGCTTTCTTT
-	TRBV29-1	-	TRBJ2-1	CSVDGLDEYNEQFF	TGCAGCGTTGATGGGCTCGACGAGTACAATGAGCAGTTCTTC
many	TRBV20-1	TRBD2	TRBJ2-3	CSARTSGRTDTQYF	TGCAGTGCTAGGACTAGCGGACGCACAGATACGCAGTATTTT
-	TRBV20-1	-	TRBJ2-5	CCSAAGPGGETQYF	TGCTGCTCGGCCGCGGGTCCGGGCGGGGAGACCCAGTACTTC
many	TRBV7-2	-	TRBJ2-3	CASSSSYTDTQYF	TGTGCCAGCAGCTCTTCCTACACAGATACGCAGTATTTT
many	TRBV7-9	-	TRBJ2-4	CASNPLASAKNIQYF	TGTGCCAGCAACCCACTAGCTTCAGCCAAAAACATTCAGTACTTC
many	TRBV5-4	-	TRBJ2-5	CASSSPASQETQYF	TGTGCCAGCAGCAGTCCAGCCAGCCAAGAGACCCAGTACTTC
many	TRBV20-1	-	TRBJ2-7	CSARVGAGASYEQYF	TGCAGTGCTAGAGTGGGAGCGGGCGCCTCCTACGAGCAGTACTTC
-	TRBV7-2	-	TRBJ1-5	CASSLGAGGNQPQHF	TGTGCCAGCAGCTTAGGAGCGGGCGGCAATCAGCCCCAGCATTTT
many	TRBV12-3/TRBV12-4	-	TRBJ2-2	CASSLRHLSGELFF	TGTGCCAGCAGTTTAAGGCACCTTTCCGGGGAGCTGTTTTTT
many	TRBV7-2	TRBD2	TRBJ2-1	CASSPKGLAGGPNEQFF	TGTGCCAGCAGCCCCAAGGGATTAGCGGGAGGGCCAAATGAGCAGTTCTTC
many	TRBV10-3	TRBD1	TRBJ2-1	CAISDHRGRPYNEQFF	TGTGCCATCAGTGACCACAGGGGGCGTCCCTACAATGAGCAGTTCTTC
many	TRBV5-6	-	TRBJ1-2	CASSLQGSYGYTF	TGTGCCAGCAGTTTACAGGGATCCTATGGCTACACCTTC
-	TRBV5-4	TRBD1	TRBJ2-1	CASSPRQGNEQFF	TGTGCCAGCAGCCCCCGACAGGGGAATGAGCAGTTCTTC
many	TRBV27	-	TRBJ1-5	CASSLLGGSGQPQHF	TGTGCCTCTTCATTGCTGGGGGGGAGCGGTCAGCCCCAGCATTTT
many	TRBV5-1	-	TRBJ1-5	CASSVRGGNQPQHF	TGCGCCAGCAGCGTCAGGGGTGGCAATCAGCCCCAGCATTTT
many	TRBV10-3	TRBD2	TRBJ2-3	CAISDGVAGADTQYF	TGTGCCATCAGTGACGGGGTAGCGGGAGCAGATACGCAGTATTTT
many	TRBV28	-	TRBJ2-5	CASGFGGVLGETQYF	TGTGCCAGCGGGTTCGGAGGGGTATTAGGGGAGACCCAGTACTTC
many	TRBV28	-	TRBJ2-1	CASSSSPNEQFF	TGTGCCAGCAGTTCTAGCCCCAATGAGCAGTTCTTC
many	TRBV20-1	TRBD2	TRBJ2-1	CSARVLAGGSYNEQFF	TGCAGTGCTAGAGTCCTGGCGGGAGGGTCCTACAATGAGCAGTTCTTC
many	TRBV7-9	-	TRBJ1-3	CASSLAYIGNTIYF	TGTGCCAGCAGCTTAGCCTACATAGGAAACACCATATATTTT
many	TRBV7-9	-	TRBJ2-3	CASSPGWGRTSDTQYF	TGTGCCAGCAGCCCAGGTTGGGGGCGTACCTCCGATACGCAGTATTTT
many	TRBV28	-	TRBJ2-7	CAAGDRLTEQYF	TGTGCCGCGGGGGACAGATTGACCGAGCAGTACTTC
many	TRBV7-9	-	TRBJ1-1	CASSLEGGEAFF	TGTGCCAGCAGCTTAGAGGGCGGGGAAGCTTTCTTT
many	TRBV5-1	-	TRBJ2-1	CASSLLRGHTYNEQFF	TGCGCCAGCAGCTTGTTGAGGGGACATACCTACAATGAGCAGTTCTTC
many	TRBV4-3	-	TRBJ2-1	CASSQDPASSYNEQFF	TGCGCCAGCAGCCAAGATCCCGCAAGCTCCTACAATGAGCAGTTCTTC
-	TRBV6-2/TRBV6-3	-	TRBJ2-1	CASSLPPDPEQFF	TGTGCCAGCAGTCTCCCCCCGGACCCCGAGCAGTTCTTC
many	TRBV25-1	-	TRBJ2-5	CASSDGLGRETQYF	TGTGCCAGCAGCGACGGCCTGGGGCGTGAGACCCAGTACTTC
many	TRBV7-2	-	TRBJ1-1	CASSFSWSTEAFF	TGTGCCAGCAGCTTCTCCTGGAGCACTGAAGCTTTCTTT
few	TRBV5-8	TRBD1	TRBJ2-5	CASRPGTGGRETQYF	TGTGCCAGCAGACCCGGGACAGGGGGTCGGGAAACCCAGTACTTC
-	TRBV9	-	TRBJ1-1	CASSSGQNTEAFF	TGTGCCAGCAGCTCGGGACAGAACACTGAAGCTTTCTTT
many	TRBV20-1	-	TRBJ1-1	CSARDTWKNTEVFF	TGCAGTGCTAGAGATACGTGGAAGAACACTGAAGTTTTCTTT
many	TRBV12-3/TRBV12-4	TRBD2	TRBJ2-1	CASSPSGRGYNEQFF	TGTGCCAGCAGTCCTAGCGGGAGAGGGTACAATGAGCAGTTCTTC
many	TRBV5-1	-	TRBJ2-5	CASSLGGGKETQYF	TGCGCCAGCAGCTTAGGGGGAGGGAAAGAGACCCAGTACTTC
many	TRBV5-5	-	TRBJ1-2	CASSLDPGEGYTF	TGTGCCAGCAGCTTGGATCCAGGGGAAGGCTACACCTTC
many	TRBV5-1	TRBD2	TRBJ2-5	CASSLAPRGGAIAETQYF	TGCGCCAGCAGCTTGGCCCCGCGGGGGGGCGCGATTGCCGAGACCCAGTACTTC
many	TRBV7-8	-	TRBJ1-2	CASSLVGGYGYTF	TGTGCCAGCAGCCTCGTGGGGGGCTATGGCTACACCTTC
many	TRBV5-1	-	TRBJ1-1	CASSLRALTGNTEAFF	TGCGCCAGCAGCCTCCGGGCCCTAACAGGGAACACTGAAGCTTTCTTT
many	TRBV5-1	-	TRBJ2-2	CASSLVVAATGELFF	TGCGCCAGCAGCTTGGTGGTAGCGGCGACCGGGGAGCTGTTTTTT
many	TRBV18	-	TRBJ2-7	CASSPDGAEQYF	TGTGCCAGCTCACCGGATGGGGCCGAGCAGTACTTC
few	TRBV7-2	-	TRBJ1-1	CASSLGVGTEAFF	TGTGCCAGCAGCTTAGGGGTAGGAACTGAAGCTTTCTTT